This T cell receptor (beta chain) originates from a study of OX40 agonist ivuxolimab in advanced cancers. Study in general: The mean age was roughly 60 years, ranging from 23 to 79, with less than 90% of participants male.

Measured with immunoSEQ multiplex PCR; TCRdb has only the in-frame clones, and not every one. The sample contains nearly 110,000 clones, approximately 90% of which appear only once. The CDR3 runs 15 residues. V lost 8 bases and J 6 bases, leaving 22 bases between the germline ends. Germline CDR1 and CDR2: MNHEY and SMNVEV (reference sequence). This chain joins TRBV27 and TRBJ2-5; D tentatively reads TRBD1 or TRBD2 (5 bases each). The input for sequencing was CD4+ or CD8+ T cells sorted from blood, taken in a trial of the OX40 agonist ivuxolimab. The sequence came from an adult with an advanced solid tumor such as melanoma, head and neck, liver or kidney cancer. CDR3 region: CASSKYLEGPKTQYF. The DNA of the CDR3 is TGTGCCAGCTCGAAATACCTCGAGGGGCCGAAGACCCAGTACTTC.